The clone carrying this T cell receptor beta chain was counted a single time. V lost 2 bases to trimming and J lost 2 bases; unmatched junction nucleotides: 6. The CDR3 totals 15 residues. CDR1 GTSNPN and CDR2 SVGIG come from the germline V gene (reference sequence). This specimen comes from a study of blood T cell repertoires in COVID-19. Study overall: Material from acute and convalescent COVID-19 was sourced from the United States, Italy and Spain. Nucleic acid was either cDNA or gDNA, and it came from T cells, B-cell-depleted T cells, or PBMCs.

Seattle's enrolled individuals joined amid active infection and were then monitored longitudinally. Original processing notes: The assay estimated nucleated cells by amplifying reference gene primers. Produced via immunoSEQ multiplex PCR; TCRdb's table is partial and in-frame only. V and J calls plus clone size are reproduced from that table; the DNA served to infer D and trimming. The table has around 400,000 clones, around 87% seen once. The sample comprised peripheral blood. The rearrangement joins TRBV30 to TRBJ1-1; 9 positions agree with TRBD1. The receptor's source is a woman in her 30s with COVID-19, enrolled during active disease. CDR3 DNA: TGTGCCTGGAGTCCAAGGACAGGGGTAAACACTGAAGCTTTCTTT. Its translation: CAWSPRTGVNTEAFF.